This T cell receptor (beta chain) was obtained from a study of T cells in Graves' hyperthyroidism and ophthalmopathy. This clonotype was detected ten times or more. Amplified TCR beta CDR3 regions came from RNA transcripts. HTBI primers were used for first-round RT-PCR of the TCR CDR3. TCRdb recomputed calls from the multiplex PCR reads with MiXCR, one row per CDR3 protein. The sample yields about 400,000 distinct CDR3 sequences, approximately 15% seen once. Germline trimming cut 5 bases from V and 5 bases from J; bases unmatched to any gene: 2. Germline lookup yields CDR1 KGHSH and CDR2 LQKENI. The CDR3 loop spans 13 amino acids. The hyperthyroidism was newly diagnosed and had lasted under 2 months; the patients were aged 18 to 65.

Sequencing was done on a sample of blood. J is TRBJ2-4 and V is TRBV18, with 8 bases aligning to TRBD1. This TCR was sampled from a woman aged 18-35 years with Graves' hyperthyroidism. The CDR3 loop is CASSSGQENIQYF. In nucleotides, the CDR3 is TGTGCCAGCTCATCGGGACAGGAAAACATTCAGTACTTC.